These 20 T cell receptor beta chains were sequenced from one sample in a study of T-cell reconstitution after alpha-beta-depleted transplantation in children. This sample's TCRbeta library carried unique molecular identifier barcodes. TCRdb processed the PCR reads anew with MiXCR; each CDR3 protein has one entry. The sample lists 550,000 to 600,000 distinct CDR3 sequences; around 23% were seen once. Sequences were derived from PBMCs, mostly from graft donor cells, sampled 360 days after TCRalphabeta/CD19-depleted stem cell transplant. All receptors derive from a boy under three years old who had a stem cell transplant for acute myeloid leukemia, so the T cells may come from the graft donor.

This clonotype was counted at least ten times. The CDR3 protein is CASGPGFGYEQYF. The CDR3 DNA follows: TGTGCTAGTGGTCCCGGCTTTGGGTACGAGCAGTACTTC. The chain links TRBV12-5 to TRBJ2-7, with D hard to call. From germline, CDR1 is LGHNT and CDR2 FRNRAP. CDR3 length: 13 residues. Trimming removed 5 bases from V and 4 bases from J, with 12 bases in between. Complete variable domain (other parts from reference TRBV12-5 and TRBJ2-7): DARVTQTPRHKVTEMGQEVTMRCQPILGHNTVFWYRQTMMQGLELLAYFRNRAPLDDSGMPKDRFSAEMPDATLATLKIQPSEPRDSAVYFCASGPGFGYEQYFGPGTRLTVT.

This clonotype has at least ten counts. This chain links TRBV20-1 with TRBJ2-5; D is undetermined. The V gene's germline CDR1 is DFQATT and CDR2 SNEGSKA (reference sequence). CDR3 length: 13 residues. The germline V and J ends were trimmed by 6 bases and 0 bases, with 11 bases remaining between them. The CDR3 DNA reads TGCAGTGCCCTTCGCAAGGACCAAGAGACCCAGTACTTC. Translating it yields CSALRKDQETQYF.

This clonotype was seen more than once but under ten times. The CDR3 sequence is CASSLSGQEETQYF. For the CDR3, the DNA is TGTGCCAGCAGTTTATCCGGACAAGAAGAGACCCAGTACTTC. V gene TRBV27 combines with J gene TRBJ2-5, with D tentatively TRBD1 (5 bases). CDR3 length equals 14 residues. The V end lost 0 bases, the J end lost 3 bases, and 8 bases lay between the germline ends. Germline assignment: CDR1 MNHEY and CDR2 SMNVEV (reference sequence).

The chain is built from TRBV20-1 and TRBJ2-6, with 10 bases identical to TRBD1. The CDR3 runs 18 residues. V gave up 4 bases and J gave up 2 bases; unmatched junction bases: 11. The germline CDR1 and CDR2 sequences are DFQATT and SNEGSKA (reference sequence). This CDR3 reads CSATDRDRGRAGANVLTF. The CDR3 nucleotides are TGCAGTGCTACGGACCGGGACAGGGGACGGGCTGGGGCCAACGTCCTGACTTTC.

This clonotype was recorded at least ten times. V gene TRBV24-1 combines with J gene TRBJ1-5; no firm D call. The germline V gene has CDR1 KGHDR and CDR2 SFDVKD. Trimming stripped 6 bases from V and 2 bases from J, with 7 bases between. There are 13 residues in the CDR3. CDR3 nucleotides: TGTGCCACCAGTCGGGATGGCAATCAGCCCCAGCATTTT. This codes for CATSRDGNQPQHF.

This clonotype was recorded many times. The chain couples TRBV4-3 to TRBJ2-1; D gene uncertain. This CDR3 has 17 amino acids. The germline gives CDR1 LGHNA, CDR2 YSLEER. The V end was cut by 1 base, the J end by 0 bases, with 13 bases between. CDR3 protein: CASSQATRLSSYNEQFF. CDR3 DNA sequence: TGCGCCAGCAGCCAAGCCACCCGCCTTAGCTCCTACAATGAGCAGTTCTTC.

This clonotype has at least ten counts. CDR3 nucleotide sequence: TGTGCCAGCAGCCCCCGGGACGGAGACGGCGCAGAAGCTTTCTTT. Protein sequence: CASSPRDGDGAEAFF. The gene calls are TRBV7-9 and TRBJ1-1, with D possibly matching TRBD1 (5 bases). Trimming took 5 bases from V and 8 from J, leaving 21 bases between them. This CDR3 has 15 residues. Germline V gene sequence: CDR1 SEHNR, CDR2 FQNEAQ (reference sequence).

This clonotype was detected ten times or more. The rearrangement joins TRBV7-8 to TRBJ2-3; D may match TRBD1 or TRBD2 (7 bases each). CDR1 and CDR2 (germline): SGHVS, FQNEAQ. The CDR3 extends over 20 amino acids. V was cut by 4 bases and J by 0 bases, with 26 bases left in between. This chain's CDR3 is CASSSSLGGPYRGSTDTQYF. The CDR3 nucleotides read TGTGCCAGCAGCTCCTCTCTCGGGGGGCCGTACAGGGGAAGCACAGATACGCAGTATTTT.

This clonotype was seen at least ten times. The CDR3 here is CSVEGSLGEQFF. DNA of the CDR3: TGCAGCGTTGAGGGGTCCCTTGGTGAGCAGTTCTTC. The chain is built from TRBV29-1 and TRBJ2-1, with unresolved D. Per germline, CDR1 SQVTM and CDR2 ANQGSEA. Trimming took 3 bases from V and 9 from J, leaving 12 bases between them. CDR3 size: 12 residues.

V and J are TRBV7-8 and TRBJ1-2; TRBD1 is a possible D gene (6 bases). Trimming took 4 bases from V and 8 from J, leaving 14 bases between them. Germline V lookup: CDR1 SGHVS, CDR2 FQNEAQ. CDR3 length: 13 residues. The CDR3 protein is CASSSEGVGGYTF. CDR3 sequence (DNA): TGTGCCAGCAGCTCCGAGGGGGTGGGGGGCTACACCTTC.

This clonotype was observed a few times. The chain uses TRBV27 and TRBJ1-2, with a weak D call TRBD1 (6 bases). Trimming left V 3 bases short and J 4 bases short, with 15 bases between. Germline-derived CDR1 and CDR2 are MNHEY and SMNVEV (reference sequence). The CDR3 length is 15 residues. The DNA for the CDR3 is TGTGCCAGCAGTTTCGTGAGGGGGGCCATCTATGGCTACACCTTC. Translation gives CASSFVRGAIYGYTF.

This chain connects TRBV7-2 to TRBJ2-4; TRBD1 matches at 7 bases. J lost 0 bases, V lost 0 bases, and 11 bases had no gene match. The germline V gene encodes CDR1 SGHTA and CDR2 FQGNSA. The length of the CDR3 is 19 residues. This chain's CDR3 is CASSLATWDRLLAKNIQYF. The CDR3 nucleotides are TGTGCCAGCAGCTTAGCGACCTGGGACAGACTTCTAGCCAAAAACATTCAGTACTTC.

The rearrangement uses TRBV19 and TRBJ1-6; D unresolved. CDR3 length equals 13 residues. V was cut by 2 bases and J by 12 bases, with 11 bases left in between. The germline CDR1 and CDR2 sequences are LNHDA and SQIVND (reference sequence). CDR3 sequence reads: CASSISSRQPLHF. In DNA form, the CDR3 reads TGTGCCAGTAGTATAAGTTCTCGTCAACCCCTCCACTTT. Looking up the rest from reference TRBV19 and TRBJ1-6 gives the full variable domain: DGGITQSPKYLFRKEGQNVTLSCEQNLNHDAMYWYRQDPGQGLRLIYYSQIVNDFQKGDIAEGYSVSREKKESFPLTVTSAQKNPTAFYLCASSISSRQPLHFGNGTRLTVT.

This clonotype was detected many times. DNA for the CDR3: TGCAGTGCCCATGTCGAGGGCGAGCAGTACTTC. Amino acid sequence: CSAHVEGEQYF. This chain links TRBV20-1 with TRBJ2-7; D may be TRBD2 (5 bases). Looked up from germline, CDR1 is DFQATT and CDR2 is SNEGSKA (reference sequence). This CDR3 comprises 11 residues. V lost 6 bases, J lost 6 bases, and 12 bases lay in between.

The rearrangement joins TRBV25-1 to TRBJ2-2, with D perhaps being TRBD1 or TRBD2 (6 bases each). Germline lookup yields CDR1 MGHDK and CDR2 SYGVNS. Deletions cut 9 bases from V and 4 bases from J, with 21 bases between. CDR3 size: 16 residues. Written as DNA, the CDR3 is TGTGCCAGTGGTGAAGTGGAGGGGGGCCCCACCGGGGAGCTGTTTTTT. It encodes CASGEVEGGPTGELFF.

The chain recombines TRBV6-1 with TRBJ1-5, with 7 bases matching TRBD1. Germline values: CDR1 MNHNS, CDR2 SASEGT. The CDR3 spans 16 residues. The junction had 9 bases not matched to a gene; V was cut back by 4 bases and J by 3 bases. CDR3 loop: CASSGGVRGDNQPQHF. Written as DNA, the CDR3 is TGTGCCAGCAGTGGGGGAGTCAGGGGGGACAATCAGCCCCAGCATTTT.

The chain employs TRBV6-5 and TRBJ1-3, with unresolved D. The CDR3 loop spans 15 amino acids. Per germline, CDR1 MNHEY and CDR2 SVGAGI. V was clipped by 0 bases and J by 2 bases, with 8 bases between them. CDR3 sequence reads: CASSYSATPGNTIYF. The CDR3 bases are TGTGCCAGCAGTTACTCGGCGACACCTGGAAACACCATATATTTT.

This clonotype was observed at least ten times. V usage is TRBV7-2 and J usage is TRBJ2-7; 10 bases line up with TRBD1. The germline gives CDR1 SGHTA, CDR2 FQGNSA. V gave up 5 bases and J gave up 1 base; unmatched junction bases: 5. The CDR3 length is 15 residues. CDR3 sequence reads: CASSHGQGGSYEQYV. DNA for the CDR3: TGTGCCAGCAGCCATGGACAGGGGGGATCCTACGAGCAGTACGTC.

In its sample, this clonotype was seen a few times. One junction end disagrees with the germline gene, perhaps due to a read error. The rearrangement links TRBV20-1 to TRBJ1-1, with D possibly being TRBD1 (6 bases). The CDR3 consists of 12 residues. Germline V gives CDR1 DFQATT, CDR2 SNEGSKA (reference sequence). The CDR3 spells CSPSRGNTEAFF. The CDR3 nucleotides read TGCAGTCCTAGCAGGGGGAACACTGAAGCTTTCTTT.

This clonotype was counted only a few times. For the CDR3, the DNA is TGTGCCAGCAGCGTAGGCCGGGGCGCCAAAAACATTCAGTACTTC. Protein: CASSVGRGAKNIQYF. The chain links TRBV9 to TRBJ2-4, with D perhaps matching TRBD1 or TRBD2 (5 bases each). The V and J ends lost 0 bases and 1 base respectively, with 8 bases between them. This CDR3 has 15 residues. From germline, CDR1 is SGDLS and CDR2 YYNGEE.